Following are 3 T cell receptor beta chains from one sample sequenced in a study of cytomegalovirus exposure and HLA in healthy donors. Profiled with immunoSEQ multiplex PCR; TCRdb holds only in-frame clones, not every one. The data contain around 49,000 clones, around 94% of them singletons. The sequencing sample was made of PBMCs. The receptors were gathered from a woman under 30 in good health and CMV-seropositive.

V and J are TRBV11-2 and TRBJ2-5; 10 nucleotides match TRBD2. Germline CDR1 reads SGHAT; CDR2 reads FQNNGV. V was clipped by 5 bases and J by 3 bases; unmatched bases: 9. The CDR3 has 16 residues. CDR3 nucleotide sequence: TGTGCCAGCAGCCCACTCAGCGGGAGGGCTAAAGAGACCCAGTACTTC. It is translated as CASSPLSGRAKETQYF.

The chain links TRBV28 to TRBJ2-7, with D maybe TRBD1 (6 bases). The ends were cut back, 3 bases at V and 5 bases at J, with 23 bases in the middle. The CDR3 contains 17 residues. Germline loops: CDR1 MDHEN, CDR2 SYDVKM. CDR3 in amino acids: CASSFSWAGGRTHEQYF. DNA for the CDR3: TGTGCCAGCAGTTTCTCCTGGGCTGGGGGCCGTACCCACGAGCAGTACTTC.

This chain links TRBV29-1 with TRBJ2-2, with 7 bases that match TRBD1. Germline CDR1 and CDR2: SQVTM and ANQGSEA. The length of the CDR3 is 17 residues. The CDR3 protein is CIPFIGTAPSNTGELFF. Here the CDR3 DNA reads TGCATACCCTTCATTGGGACAGCGCCTTCGAACACCGGGGAGCTGTTTTTT.